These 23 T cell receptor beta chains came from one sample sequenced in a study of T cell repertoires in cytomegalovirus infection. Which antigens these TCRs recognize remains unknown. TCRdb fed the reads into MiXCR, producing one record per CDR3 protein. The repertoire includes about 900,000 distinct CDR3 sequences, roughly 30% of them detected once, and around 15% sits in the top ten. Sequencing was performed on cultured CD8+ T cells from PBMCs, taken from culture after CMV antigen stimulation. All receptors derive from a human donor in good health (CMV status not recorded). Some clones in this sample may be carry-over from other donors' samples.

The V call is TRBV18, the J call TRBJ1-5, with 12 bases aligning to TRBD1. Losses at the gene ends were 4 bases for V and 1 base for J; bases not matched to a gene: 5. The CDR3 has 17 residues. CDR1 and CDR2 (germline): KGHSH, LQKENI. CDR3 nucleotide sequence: TGTGCCAGCTCACGGGGACAGGGGGCGCCGAGCAATCAGCCCCAGCATTTT. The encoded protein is CASSRGQGAPSNQPQHF. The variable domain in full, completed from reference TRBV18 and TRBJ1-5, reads NAGVMQNPRHLVRRRGQEARLRCSPMKGHSHVYWYRQLPEEGLKFMVYLQKENIIDESGMPKERFSAEFPKEGPSILRIQQVVRGDSAAYFCASSRGQGAPSNQPQHFGDGTRLSIL.

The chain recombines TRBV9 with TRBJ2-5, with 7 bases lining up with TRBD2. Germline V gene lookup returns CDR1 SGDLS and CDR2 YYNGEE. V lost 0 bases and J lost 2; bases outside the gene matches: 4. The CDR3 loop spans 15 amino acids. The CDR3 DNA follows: TGTGCCAGCAGCGTAGTGGCGGGGGTACAAGAGACCCAGTACTTC. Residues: CASSVVAGVQETQYF. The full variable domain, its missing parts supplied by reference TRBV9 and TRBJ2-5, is DSGVTQTPKHLITATGQRVTLRCSPRSGDLSVYWYQQSLDQGLQFLIQYYNGEERAKGNILERFSAQQFPDLHSELNLSSLELGDSALYFCASSVVAGVQETQYFGPGTRLLVL.

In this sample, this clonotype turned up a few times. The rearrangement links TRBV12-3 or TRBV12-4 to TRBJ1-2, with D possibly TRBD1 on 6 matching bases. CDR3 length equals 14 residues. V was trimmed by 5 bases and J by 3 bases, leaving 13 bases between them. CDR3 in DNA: TGTGCCAGCAGTCCCTCGGGACAAGACTATGGCTACACCTTC. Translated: CASSPSGQDYGYTF.

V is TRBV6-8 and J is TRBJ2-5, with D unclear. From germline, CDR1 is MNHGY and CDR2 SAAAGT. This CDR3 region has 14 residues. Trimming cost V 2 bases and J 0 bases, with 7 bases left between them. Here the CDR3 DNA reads TGTGCCAGCAGTTACCACCAGGACCAAGAGACCCAGTACTTC. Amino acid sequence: CASSYHQDQETQYF.

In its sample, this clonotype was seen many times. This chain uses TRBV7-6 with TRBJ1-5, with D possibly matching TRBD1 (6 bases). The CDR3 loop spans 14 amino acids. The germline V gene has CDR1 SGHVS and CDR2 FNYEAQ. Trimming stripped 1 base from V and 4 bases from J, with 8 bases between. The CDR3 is CASSLGQANQPQHF. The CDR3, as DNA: TGTGCCAGCAGCTTAGGACAGGCAAATCAGCCCCAGCATTTT.

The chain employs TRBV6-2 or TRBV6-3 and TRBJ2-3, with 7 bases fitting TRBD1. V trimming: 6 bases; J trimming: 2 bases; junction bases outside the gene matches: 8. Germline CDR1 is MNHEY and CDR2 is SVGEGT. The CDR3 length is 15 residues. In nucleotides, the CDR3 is TGTGCCAGCAGAATGGGGGACAGCTTCACAGATACGCAGTATTTT. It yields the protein CASRMGDSFTDTQYF.

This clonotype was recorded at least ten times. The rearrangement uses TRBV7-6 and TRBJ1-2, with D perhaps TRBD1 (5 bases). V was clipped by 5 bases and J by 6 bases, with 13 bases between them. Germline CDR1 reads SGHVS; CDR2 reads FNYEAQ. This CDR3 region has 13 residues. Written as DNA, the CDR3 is TGTGCCAGCAGCGACCCGACAGAGAATGGCTACACCTTC. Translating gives CASSDPTENGYTF. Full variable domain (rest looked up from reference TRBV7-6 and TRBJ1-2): GAGVSQSPRYKVTKRGQDVALRCDPISGHVSLYWYRQALGQGPEFLTYFNYEAQQDKSGLPNDRFSAERPEGSISTLTIQRTEQRDSAMYRCASSDPTENGYTFGSGTRLTVV.

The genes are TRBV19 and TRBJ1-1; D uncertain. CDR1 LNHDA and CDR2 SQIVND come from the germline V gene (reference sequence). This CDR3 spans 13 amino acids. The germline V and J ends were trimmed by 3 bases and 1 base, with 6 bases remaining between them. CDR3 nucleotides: TGTGCCAGTAGTATGTATTGGAACACTGAAGCTTTCTTT. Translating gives CASSMYWNTEAFF.

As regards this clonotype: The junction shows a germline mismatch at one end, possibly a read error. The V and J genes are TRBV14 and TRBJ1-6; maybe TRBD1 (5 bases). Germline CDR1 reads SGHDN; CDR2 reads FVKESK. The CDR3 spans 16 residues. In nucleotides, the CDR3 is TGTGCCAGCAACCAAGCCCTTAGGGGACCTAATTCACCCCTCCACTTT. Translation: CASNQALRGPNSPLHF.

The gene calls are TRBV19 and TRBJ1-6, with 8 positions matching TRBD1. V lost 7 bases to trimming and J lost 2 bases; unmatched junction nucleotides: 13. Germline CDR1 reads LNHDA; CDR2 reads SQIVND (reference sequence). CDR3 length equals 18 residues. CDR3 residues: CASNNPGTGATYNSPLHF. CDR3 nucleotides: TGTGCCAGTAACAATCCCGGGACAGGCGCAACCTATAATTCACCCCTCCACTTT.

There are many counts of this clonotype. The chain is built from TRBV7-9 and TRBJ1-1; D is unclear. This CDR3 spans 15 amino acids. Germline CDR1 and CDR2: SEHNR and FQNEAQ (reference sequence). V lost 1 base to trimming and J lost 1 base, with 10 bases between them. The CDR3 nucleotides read TGTGCCAGCAGCTTAGATAGGGTCGGGAACACTGAAGCTTTCTTT. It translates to CASSLDRVGNTEAFF.

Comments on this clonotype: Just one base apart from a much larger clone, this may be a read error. The CDR3 DNA reads TGTGCCAGCAGTTCACAGGGGGCGTACACTGAAGCTTTCTTT. Encoded protein: CASSSQGAYTEAFF. V gene TRBV6-2 or TRBV6-3 combines with J gene TRBJ1-1, with 9 bases matching TRBD1. This CDR3 is 14 amino acids long. CDR1 is MNHEY and CDR2 is SVGEGT in the germline V gene. J was trimmed by 3 bases and V by 4 bases; bases with no gene match: 3.

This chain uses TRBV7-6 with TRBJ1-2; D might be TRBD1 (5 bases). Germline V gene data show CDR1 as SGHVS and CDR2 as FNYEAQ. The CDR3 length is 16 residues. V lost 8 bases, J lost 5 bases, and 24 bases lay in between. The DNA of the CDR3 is TGTGCCAGCGGAAACATCGGGACCTTTGCGAGTTATGGCTACACCTTC. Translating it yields CASGNIGTFASYGYTF.

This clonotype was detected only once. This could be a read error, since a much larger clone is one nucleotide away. As DNA, the CDR3 is TGTGCCAGCAGCCATATACAGGGCCAGGACTTATACGAGCAGTACTTC. This translates into CASSHIQGQDLYEQYF. This sequence joins TRBV7-9 and TRBJ2-7; weak D call: TRBD1 (6 bases). Germline loops: CDR1 SEHNR, CDR2 FQNEAQ (reference sequence). The CDR3 is 16 amino acids. Trimming took off 5 bases at V and 4 bases at J, with 21 bases between the two ends.

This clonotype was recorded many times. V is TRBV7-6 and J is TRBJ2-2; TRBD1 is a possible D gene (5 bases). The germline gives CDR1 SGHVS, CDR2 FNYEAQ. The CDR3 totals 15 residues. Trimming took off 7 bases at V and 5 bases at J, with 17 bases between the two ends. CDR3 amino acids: CASMLQQDRTGELFF. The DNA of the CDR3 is TGTGCCAGCATGCTCCAACAGGATAGGACCGGGGAGCTGTTTTTT.

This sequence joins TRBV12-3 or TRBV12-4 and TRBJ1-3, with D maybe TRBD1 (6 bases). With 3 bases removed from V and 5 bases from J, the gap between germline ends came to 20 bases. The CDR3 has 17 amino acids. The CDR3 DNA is TGTGCCAGCAGTTTTACGTATGAGGGGACATCGAGAAACACCATATATTTT. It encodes CASSFTYEGTSRNTIYF.

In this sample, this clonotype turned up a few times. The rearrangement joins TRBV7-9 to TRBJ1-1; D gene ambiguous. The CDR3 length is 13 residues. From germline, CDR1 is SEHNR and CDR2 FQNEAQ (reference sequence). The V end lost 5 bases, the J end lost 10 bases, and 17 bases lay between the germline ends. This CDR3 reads CASSRDGPAGAFF. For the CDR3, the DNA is TGTGCCAGCAGCCGAGACGGTCCGGCGGGAGCTTTCTTT.

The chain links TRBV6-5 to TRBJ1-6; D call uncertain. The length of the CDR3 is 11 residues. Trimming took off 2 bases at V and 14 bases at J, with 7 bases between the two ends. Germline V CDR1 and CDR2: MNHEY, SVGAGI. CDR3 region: CASSYQQTLHF. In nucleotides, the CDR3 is TGTGCCAGCAGTTACCAGCAAACCCTCCACTTT.

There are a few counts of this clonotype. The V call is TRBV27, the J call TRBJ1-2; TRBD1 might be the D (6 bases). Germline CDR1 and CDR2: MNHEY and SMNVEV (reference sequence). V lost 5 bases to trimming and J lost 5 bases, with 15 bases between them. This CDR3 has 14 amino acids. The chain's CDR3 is CASSPGGPQYGYTF. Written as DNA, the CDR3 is TGTGCCAGCAGTCCTGGGGGCCCCCAGTATGGCTACACCTTC.

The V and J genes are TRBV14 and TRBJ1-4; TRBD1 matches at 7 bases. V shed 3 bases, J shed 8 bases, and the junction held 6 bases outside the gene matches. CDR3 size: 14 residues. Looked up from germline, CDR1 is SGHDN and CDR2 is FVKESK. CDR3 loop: CASSQTGTYEKLFF. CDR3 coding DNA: TGTGCCAGCAGCCAGACAGGGACTTACGAAAAACTGTTTTTT.

The chain's CDR3 is CSARDLTGGRETQYF. The CDR3 nucleotides are TGCAGTGCTAGAGATTTGACGGGGGGGCGGGAGACCCAGTACTTC. J is TRBJ2-5 and V is TRBV20-1; 8 positions agree with TRBD2. V lost 0 bases to trimming and J lost 5 bases; unmatched junction nucleotides: 8. This CDR3 contains 15 residues. The germline gives CDR1 DFQATT, CDR2 SNEGSKA (reference sequence).

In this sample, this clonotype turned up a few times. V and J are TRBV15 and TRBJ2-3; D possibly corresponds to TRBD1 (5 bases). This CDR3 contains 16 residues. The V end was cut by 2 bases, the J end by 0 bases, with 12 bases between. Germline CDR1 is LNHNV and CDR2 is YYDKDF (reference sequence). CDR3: CATSRLRDSSTDTQYF. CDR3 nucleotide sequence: TGTGCCACCAGCAGACTCAGGGATTCTAGCACAGATACGCAGTATTTT.

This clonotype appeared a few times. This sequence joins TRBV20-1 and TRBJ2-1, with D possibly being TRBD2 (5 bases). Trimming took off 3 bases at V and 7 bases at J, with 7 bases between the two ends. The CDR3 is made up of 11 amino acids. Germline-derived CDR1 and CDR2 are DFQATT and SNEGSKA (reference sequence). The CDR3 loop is CSASGENEQFF. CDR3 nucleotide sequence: TGCAGTGCTAGTGGGGAGAATGAGCAGTTCTTC.